Listed below are T cell receptor beta chains from one sample, sequenced in a study of blood T cell repertoires in COVID-19. Sequenced by immunoSEQ multiplex PCR; TCRdb stores in-frame clones only, minus some. The sample yields 130,000 to 150,000 clones, more than 75% seen once. Sequenced sample: peripheral blood. These receptors came from a man between 45 and 60 years old who had recovered from COVID-19. Each CDR3 is given with its conserved first and last residue. The D gene is left open where the match is weak. Size values are once, few and many counts, or a class for expanded clones, and some rows have none.

j_call | d_call | v_call | cdr3_length | clone_size | cdr3_aa | cdr3_nt
TRBJ1-2 | . | TRBV27 | 13 | . | CASLDSITYGYTF | TGTGCCAGCTTGGACAGTATTACCTATGGCTACACCTTC
TRBJ1-2 | TRBD1 | TRBV29-1 | 14 | . | CSVEGTGSAYGYTF | TGCAGCGTTGAAGGGACAGGGAGTGCCTATGGCTACACCTTC
TRBJ1-2 | . | TRBV6-2/TRBV6-3 | 13 | . | CASSYGRFRGYTF | TGTGCCAGCAGTTACGGGAGGTTTCGGGGCTACACCTTC
TRBJ1-4 | . | TRBV5-1 | 15 | . | CASRRAASGNEKLFF | TGCGCCAGCAGACGAGCGGCCTCGGGAAATGAAAAACTGTTTTTT
TRBJ1-1 | TRBD1 | TRBV7-9 | 17 | . | CASSSSGGGGGSTEAFF | TGTGCCAGCAGCTCATCAGGGGGCGGAGGGGGCAGCACTGAAGCTTTCTTT
TRBJ1-1 | TRBD1 | TRBV27 | 16 | few | CASRPGQGLMNTEAFF | TGTGCCAGCAGGCCCGGACAGGGCCTTATGAACACTGAAGCTTTCTTT
TRBJ2-2 | . | TRBV5-1 | 16 | . | CASSLAQGFDTGELFF | TGCGCCAGCAGCTTGGCGCAGGGGTTCGACACCGGGGAGCTGTTTTTT
TRBJ1-2 | TRBD1 | TRBV30 | 13 | . | CAWSLDRGGGYTF | TGTGCCTGGAGCCTGGACAGGGGAGGAGGCTACACCTTC
TRBJ1-1 | . | TRBV18 | 15 | . | CASSITRELNTEAFF | TGTGCCAGCTCAATCACCCGGGAATTGAACACTGAAGCTTTCTTT
TRBJ1-1 | TRBD1 | TRBV7-9 | 17 | once | CASSLAPGQVINTEAFF | TGTGCCAGCAGCTTAGCACCGGGACAGGTCATTAACACTGAAGCTTTCTTT
TRBJ1-1 | TRBD1 | TRBV6-6 | 14 | . | CASSGDRGPSEAFF | TGTGCCAGCAGCGGGGACAGGGGGCCGTCAGAAGCTTTCTTT
TRBJ2-1 | TRBD2 | TRBV13 | 16 | . | CASWEERGGSYNEQFF | TGTGCCAGCTGGGAGGAGCGGGGTGGATCCTACAATGAGCAGTTCTTC
TRBJ2-2 | . | TRBV5-1 | 15 | once | CASSLARTNTGELFF | TGCGCCAGCAGCTTGGCTCGTACGAACACCGGGGAGCTGTTTTTT
TRBJ1-5 | . | TRBV7-8 | 15 | . | CASSPGRGSNQPQHF | TGTGCCAGCAGCCCCGGCAGGGGAAGTAATCAGCCCCAGCATTTT
TRBJ2-1 | TRBD1 | TRBV24-1 | 15 | . | CATSDRDSGIGKQFF | TGTGCCACCAGTGATCGGGACAGTGGCATTGGTAAGCAGTTCTTC
TRBJ1-6 | . | TRBV6-6 | 14 | . | CASSDTGRNSPLHF | TGTGCCAGCAGTGACACAGGGAGAAATTCACCCCTCCACTTT
TRBJ2-7 | . | TRBV20-1 | 11 | once | CSARKGYEQYF | TGCAGTGCTAGAAAGGGGTACGAGCAGTACTTC
TRBJ2-1 | TRBD2 | TRBV11-2 | 14 | . | CASRKPGGAREQFF | TGTGCCAGCAGAAAACCGGGGGGGGCGCGTGAGCAGTTCTTC
TRBJ2-3 | . | TRBV29-1 | 13 | . | CKTTMAATDTQYF | TGCAAGACTACGATGGCGGCGACAGATACGCAGTATTTT
TRBJ2-3 | TRBD1 | TRBV5-1 | 14 | once | CATRWDRHNNTQYF | TGCGCCACCCGGTGGGACAGACATAACAATACGCAGTATTTT
TRBJ1-2 | . | TRBV3-1/TRBV3-2 | 13 | . | CASSQPNYPGYTF | TGTGCCAGCAGCCAACCGAACTATCCGGGCTACACCTTC
TRBJ2-7 | . | TRBV9 | 14 | . | CASSLGPGAYEQYF | TGTGCCAGCAGCCTCGGACCCGGGGCCTACGAGCAGTACTTC
TRBJ1-5 | TRBD1 | TRBV6-6 | 16 | . | CASSSTGTYSNQPQHF | TGTGCCAGCAGCTCGACAGGGACCTATAGCAATCAGCCCCAGCATTTT
TRBJ1-1 | . | TRBV5-1 | 13 | few | CASSSYLNTEAFF | TGCGCCAGCAGCTCCTACTTGAACACTGAAGCTTTCTTT
TRBJ2-1 | TRBD1 | TRBV15 | 15 | . | CATSPSGGRRNEQFF | TGTGCCACCAGTCCATCAGGGGGCCGAAGAAATGAGCAGTTCTTC
TRBJ1-1 | . | TRBV6-6 | 15 | . | CASSYSGAKNTEAFF | TGTGCCAGCAGTTACTCAGGAGCTAAGAACACTGAAGCTTTCTTT
TRBJ2-1 | . | TRBV6-5 | 14 | . | CASSYSMRSNEQFF | TGTGCCAGCAGTTACTCGATGCGTTCAAATGAGCAGTTCTTC
TRBJ1-1 | . | TRBV4-1 | 13 | . | CASSQGGRDEAFF | TGCGCCAGCAGCCAAGGAGGGAGGGATGAGGCTTTCTTT
TRBJ1-6 | . | TRBV9 | 14 | . | CASSKDRRTSPLHF | TGTGCCAGCAGCAAGGATCGGAGGACTTCACCCCTCCACTTT
TRBJ2-4 | . | TRBV7-9 | 14 | . | CASSSTGTKNIQYF | TGTGCCAGCAGCTCGACCGGGACCAAAAACATTCAGTACTTC
TRBJ2-1 | . | TRBV19 | 15 | . | CASSIRSRGLHEQFF | TGTGCCAGTAGTATACGGTCGCGGGGGCTACATGAGCAGTTCTTC
TRBJ2-3 | . | TRBV7-8 | 13 | . | CASSRANTDTQYF | TGTGCCAGCAGCCGGGCCAACACAGATACGCAGTATTTT
TRBJ2-7 | TRBD1 | TRBV19 | 14 | once | CASRDRAGPYEQYF | TGTGCCAGTAGGGACAGGGCCGGGCCCTACGAGCAGTACTTC
TRBJ1-2 | . | TRBV28 | 13 | . | CASSYAGADGYTF | TGTGCCAGCAGTTACGCGGGGGCCGATGGCTACACCTTC
TRBJ1-2 | . | TRBV18 | 14 | . | CASSPPEGSYGYTF | TGTGCCAGCTCACCACCGGAGGGCAGCTATGGCTACACCTTC
TRBJ2-7 | . | TRBV10-2 | 15 | . | CASSEPYAGRYEQYF | TGCGCCAGCAGTGAGCCGTATGCGGGGCGGTACGAGCAGTACTTC
TRBJ1-3 | TRBD1 | TRBV7-8 | 16 | . | CASSLGTGRTGNTIYF | TGTGCCAGCAGCTTAGGGACAGGGAGGACTGGAAACACCATATATTTT
TRBJ1-4 | TRBD1 | TRBV7-2 | 15 | . | CASSLSRDRGEKLFF | TGTGCCAGCAGCTTATCCCGGGACAGGGGAGAAAAACTGTTTTTT
TRBJ2-5 | . | TRBV7-2 | 13 | once | CASSPTPPETQYF | TGTGCCAGCAGCCCTACCCCCCCAGAGACCCAGTACTTC
TRBJ2-1 | TRBD1 | TRBV9 | 15 | . | CASSVGGQGDNEQFF | TGTGCCAGCAGCGTCGGGGGACAGGGGGACAATGAGCAGTTCTTC
TRBJ2-5 | TRBD2 | TRBV5-1 | 15 | . | CASRRASGNQETQYF | TGCGCCAGCAGGCGCGCTAGCGGGAACCAAGAGACCCAGTACTTC
TRBJ1-5 | . | TRBV2 | 13 | . | CASSEGLNQPQHF | TGTGCCAGCAGTGAGGGGCTCAATCAGCCCCAGCATTTT
TRBJ2-7 | . | TRBV5-5 | 15 | . | CASSLWVGSSYEQYF | TGTGCCAGCAGTCTTTGGGTGGGGAGCTCCTACGAGCAGTACTTC
TRBJ2-1 | . | TRBV11-2 | 13 | . | CASSLDHRAEQFF | TGTGCCAGCAGCTTAGATCACAGGGCCGAGCAGTTCTTC
TRBJ2-5 | TRBD1 | TRBV4-3 | 15 | once | CASSHGTGNKETQYF | TGCGCCAGCAGCCACGGGACAGGGAATAAGGAGACCCAGTACTTC
TRBJ2-1 | . | TRBV27 | 15 | . | CASSLSGLPYNEQFF | TGTGCCAGCAGTTTATCTGGACTACCTTACAATGAGCAGTTCTTC
TRBJ1-1 | . | TRBV14 | 14 | . | CASSQDLSGAEAFF | TGTGCCAGCAGCCAAGATCTATCAGGGGCTGAAGCTTTCTTT
TRBJ1-2 | . | TRBV12-3/TRBV12-4 | 12 | . | CASSLGQQAYTF | TGTGCCAGCAGTCTTGGACAGCAAGCCTACACCTTC
TRBJ1-1 | . | TRBV5-1 | 13 | . | CASSRAGFPEAFF | TGCGCCAGCAGCCGGGCAGGGTTCCCTGAAGCTTTCTTT
TRBJ1-6 | TRBD1 | TRBV11-2 | 16 | . | CASSLDQGGRNSPLHF | TGTGCCAGCAGCTTAGACCAGGGGGGTAGGAATTCACCCCTCCACTTT
TRBJ2-3 | . | TRBV5-1 | 15 | . | CASSLELSSTDTQYF | TGCGCCAGCAGCTTGGAACTGTCTAGCACAGATACGCAGTATTTT
TRBJ1-3 | . | TRBV6-5 | 14 | . | CASSLTGPGNTIYF | TGTGCCAGCAGTCTTACAGGGCCCGGAAACACCATATATTTT
TRBJ2-5 | . | TRBV6-2/TRBV6-3 | 12 | . | CASSPSGETQYF | TGTGCCAGCAGTCCCAGCGGGGAGACCCAGTACTTC
TRBJ1-4 | . | TRBV11-2 | 15 | . | CASSLGGGVGEKLFF | TGTGCCAGCAGCTTGGGGGGAGGGGTTGGTGAAAAACTGTTTTTT
TRBJ1-1 | . | TRBV11-1 | 15 | . | CASSPGWGGRTEAFF | TGTGCCAGCAGCCCCGGGTGGGGGGGCAGGACTGAAGCTTTCTTT